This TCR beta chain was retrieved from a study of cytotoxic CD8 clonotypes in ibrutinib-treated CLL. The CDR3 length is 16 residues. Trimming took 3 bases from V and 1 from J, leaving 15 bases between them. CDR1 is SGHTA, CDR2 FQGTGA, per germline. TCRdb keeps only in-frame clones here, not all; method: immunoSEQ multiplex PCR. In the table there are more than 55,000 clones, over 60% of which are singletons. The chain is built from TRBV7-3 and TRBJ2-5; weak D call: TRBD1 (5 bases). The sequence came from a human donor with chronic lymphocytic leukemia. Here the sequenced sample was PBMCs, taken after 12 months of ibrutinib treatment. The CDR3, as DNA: TGTGCCAGCAGCTTCGGACACGACCCATCCCAAGAGACCCAGTACTTC. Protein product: CASSFGHDPSQETQYF.